What follows describes a single TCR beta chain. The table came from immunoSEQ multiplex PCR; TCRdb's copy has only in-frame clones and leaves some out. The profile shows roughly 45,000 clones, 65% to 90% of them singletons. This record comes from a study of T cell clonotyping in hematopoietic cell transplantation. From germline, CDR1 is MNHEY and CDR2 SMNVEV (reference sequence). The CDR3 is 13 amino acids. Trimming removed 2 bases at V and 1 base at J, with 4 bases between. Documented time point: recipient sample about 28 days before transplant, after cytoreduction. The specimen comprised peripheral blood mononuclear cells, sampled before stem cell transplant. This chain joins TRBV27 and TRBJ2-3; D unclear. The receptor comes from a man between 60 and 70 years old with biphenotypic leukemia. Some clones in this sample may be carry-over from other donors' samples. The chain's CDR3 is CASSLRGTDTQYF. CDR3 in DNA: TGTGCCAGCAGTTTAAGAGGCACAGATACGCAGTATTTT.